These 32 T cell receptor beta chains came from one sample sequenced in a study of T cell responses to AZD1222 COVID-19 vaccine (dated by TCRdb to 2020 to 2022). Libraries came from the immunoSEQ multiplex PCR assay. TCRdb provides this immuneACCESS table in a form limited to in-frame rearrangements. Some clones are lacking; in checked studies, under half of them reflect an unresolved V gene, and why the rest are absent is not known. In this sample the table shows some 150,000 clones, 90% of which occur a single time. Around 3.7% of the sample belongs to the ten largest clones. This sample's time point label indicates: baseline before first vaccination. The sequences come from peripheral blood, collected on day 0 of AZD1222 vaccination. The receptors derive from an adult in good health.

J is TRBJ1-4 and V is TRBV6-5, with D possibly TRBD1 on 5 matching bases. The V gene lost 0 bases and the J gene lost 7 bases, with 12 bases spanning the gap. Germline CDR1 and CDR2: MNHEY and SVGAGI. CDR3 size: 15 residues. DNA of the CDR3: TGTGCCAGCAGTTACTCTCAGGGCCCCGTTGAAAAACTGTTTTTT. This sequence encodes CASSYSQGPVEKLFF.

V and J are TRBV7-3 and TRBJ2-7; D is perhaps TRBD2 (6 bases). Trimming removed 3 bases at V and 0 bases at J, with 12 bases between. The CDR3 extends over 15 amino acids. The germline V gene has CDR1 SGHTA and CDR2 FQGTGA. The CDR3 spells CASSLDGRGSYEQYF. CDR3 DNA: TGTGCCAGCAGCTTGGACGGGAGAGGCTCCTACGAGCAGTACTTC.

V and J are TRBV7-2 and TRBJ2-5, with TRBD2 identical over 7 bases. V lost 6 bases to trimming and J lost 4 bases; unmatched junction nucleotides: 8. The CDR3 covers 14 residues. The germline gives CDR1 SGHTA, CDR2 FQGNSA. The CDR3 DNA follows: TGTGCCAGCAGTCGAAGACTAGCTGGAGAGACCCAGTACTTC. Residues: CASSRRLAGETQYF.

The chain joins TRBV9 to TRBJ2-6; D might be TRBD1 (6 bases). This CDR3 is 21 amino acids long. CDR1 SGDLS and CDR2 YYNGEE come from the germline V gene. Between the trimmed V and J ends, which lost 2 bases and 0 bases, there was a span of 24 bases. The CDR3 sequence is CASSVHVGTETGLSGANVLTF. CDR3 nucleotide sequence: TGTGCCAGCAGCGTCCATGTTGGGACCGAGACAGGACTCTCTGGGGCCAACGTCCTGACTTTC.

This clone was found once. V and J are TRBV19 and TRBJ2-1, with 15 positions matching TRBD2. This CDR3 spans 16 amino acids. The germline CDR1 and CDR2 sequences are LNHDA and SQIVND (reference sequence). V gave up 4 bases and J gave up 6 bases; unmatched junction bases: 4. CDR3 DNA: TGTGCCAGTAGTACGGGACTAGCGGGGGGCTTCAATGAGCAGTTCTTC. Amino acid sequence: CASSTGLAGGFNEQFF.

The rearrangement joins TRBV2 to TRBJ2-1, with 16 bases that match TRBD2. With V trimmed by 9 bases and J by 7 bases, 3 bases remained unmatched. Germline CDR1 reads SNHLY; CDR2 reads FYNNEI. CDR3 size: 14 residues. CDR3 loop: CARGLAGGVNEQFF. DNA for the CDR3: TGTGCCAGGGGACTAGCGGGAGGGGTGAATGAGCAGTTCTTC.

The chain uses TRBV5-1 and TRBJ1-2; 9 positions match TRBD1. Per germline, CDR1 SGHRS and CDR2 YFSETQ. With V trimmed by 6 bases and J by 2 bases, 5 bases remained unmatched. The CDR3 length is 14 residues. The CDR3 protein is CASTRTGANYGYTF. The CDR3 nucleotides read TGCGCCAGCACCAGGACAGGGGCGAACTATGGCTACACCTTC.

The gene calls are TRBV6-6 and TRBJ1-2; 9 bases map to TRBD1. Germline CDR1 and CDR2: MNHNY and SVGAGI (reference sequence). V gave up 6 bases and J gave up 6 bases; unmatched junction bases: 5. CDR3 length: 13 residues. Here the CDR3 reads CASSWDRDHGYTF. CDR3 DNA: TGTGCCAGCAGCTGGGACAGGGACCATGGCTACACCTTC.

Here the CDR3 DNA reads TGTGCCAGCAGCCGCCGGGACGCCTATGGCTACACCTTC. Amino acid sequence: CASSRRDAYGYTF. The rearrangement uses TRBV27 and TRBJ1-2; the D gene is possibly TRBD1 (5 bases). The CDR3 is 13 residues long. The germline CDR1 and CDR2 sequences are MNHEY and SMNVEV (reference sequence). Trimming pared 6 bases from V and 4 bases from J, leaving 12 bases between.

The V call is TRBV18, the J call TRBJ1-2, with TRBD1 matching over 7 bases. V gave up 5 bases and J gave up 2 bases; unmatched junction bases: 2. Germline CDR1 reads KGHSH; CDR2 reads LQKENI. There are 13 residues in the CDR3. In DNA, the CDR3 is TGTGCCAGCTCATCGGGACAGAACTATGGCTACACCTTC. Translation gives CASSSGQNYGYTF.

This chain uses TRBV19 with TRBJ1-5, with 9 bases aligning to TRBD1. The ends lost 6 bases at V and 1 base at J; junction bases unmatched: 13. This CDR3 is built from 18 residues. Looked up from germline, CDR1 is LNHDA and CDR2 is SQIVND (reference sequence). The DNA of the CDR3 is TGTGCCAGTAGCAGTCCTCCGGGACAGGGTGCCAGCAATCAGCCCCAGCATTTT. Translation gives CASSSPPGQGASNQPQHF. Variable domain in full (rest from reference TRBV19 and TRBJ1-5): DGGITQSPKYLFRKEGQNVTLSCEQNLNHDAMYWYRQDPGQGLRLIYYSQIVNDFQKGDIAEGYSVSREKKESFPLTVTSAQKNPTAFYLCASSSPPGQGASNQPQHFGDGTRLSIL.

The chain has TRBV6-4 and TRBJ2-3; tentatively, D is TRBD1 (6 bases). The CDR3 length is 15 residues. V lost 8 bases and J lost 6, with 21 bases in between. The V gene's germline CDR1 is MRHNA and CDR2 SNTAGT. CDR3 loop: CASGKEGGPRDTQYF. The CDR3 bases are TGTGCCAGCGGGAAGGAAGGGGGTCCCCGCGATACGCAGTATTTT.

The chain uses TRBV27 and TRBJ2-3; D is unclear. CDR3 size: 12 residues. Trimming cost V 5 bases and J 5 bases, with 8 bases left between them. Germline V gene data show CDR1 as MNHEY and CDR2 as SMNVEV (reference sequence). The chain's CDR3 is CASSAQGDTQYF. The CDR3 nucleotides read TGTGCCAGCAGTGCGCAAGGAGATACGCAGTATTTT.

CDR3 DNA sequence: TGTGCCAGCAGCCAAGCAAGGGGAACTAATGAAAAACTGTTTTTT. It codes for CASSQARGTNEKLFF. The rearrangement uses TRBV3-1 (or the pseudogene TRBV3-2) and TRBJ1-4; D possibly corresponds to TRBD1 (5 bases). Germline values: CDR1 LGHDT, CDR2 YNNKEL (reference sequence). V was pared by 1 base and J by 1 base, with 7 bases between. This CDR3 has 15 amino acids.

V and J are TRBV30 and TRBJ2-2; 7 nucleotides align to TRBD2. CDR1 is GTSNPN and CDR2 is SVGIG in the germline V gene (reference sequence). This CDR3 is built from 15 residues. With 4 bases clipped from V and 3 bases from J, the junction kept 8 bases outside the gene matches. CDR3 coding DNA: TGTGCCTGGAAGATGGGGGGGGTGCACACCGGGGAGCTGTTTTTT. This codes for CAWKMGGVHTGELFF.

The chain employs TRBV6-1 and TRBJ2-5, with a weak D call TRBD2 (6 bases). The CDR3 length is 15 residues. In germline, CDR1 is MNHNS, CDR2 SASEGT. V lost 2 bases and J lost 5, with 15 bases in between. The CDR3 reads CASSERTTSAETQYF. Written as DNA, the CDR3 is TGTGCCAGCAGTGAAAGGACTACCTCGGCGGAGACCCAGTACTTC.

V usage is TRBV27 and J usage is TRBJ1-5; 7 nucleotides match TRBD1. CDR1 and CDR2 (germline): MNHEY, SMNVEV (reference sequence). CDR3 length: 15 amino acids. Unmatched junction bases numbered 4, after V lost 5 bases and J lost 0 bases. The CDR3 region is CASSARDSSNQPQHF. The CDR3 nucleotides are TGTGCCAGCAGTGCCCGGGACAGTAGCAATCAGCCCCAGCATTTT.

The chain uses TRBV5-1 and TRBJ1-1; D remains unclear. The CDR3 sequence is 14 residues long. Germline V gives CDR1 SGHRS, CDR2 YFSETQ. Trimming left V 4 bases short and J 1 base short, with 11 bases between. The CDR3 sequence is CASSPEPRNTEAFF. The CDR3 bases are TGCGCCAGCAGCCCCGAGCCTCGGAACACTGAAGCTTTCTTT.

V is TRBV7-2 and J is TRBJ1-1; D unclear. The CDR3 runs to 16 residues. The germline CDR1 and CDR2 sequences are SGHTA and FQGNSA. V was shortened by 4 bases and J by 0 bases, with 15 bases between the two germline ends. The CDR3 DNA reads TGTGCCAGCAGCTCCGGACGTATATACGTGAACACTGAAGCTTTCTTT. Translated, it gives CASSSGRIYVNTEAFF.

This chain connects TRBV24-1 to TRBJ1-5, with D uncertain. Trimming pared 9 bases from V and 4 bases from J, leaving 9 bases between. This CDR3 comprises 12 residues. Germline V gene sequence: CDR1 KGHDR, CDR2 SFDVKD. CDR3: CATSTANQPQHF. DNA of the CDR3: TGTGCCACCTCTACAGCAAATCAGCCCCAGCATTTT.

The V gene is TRBV29-1, the J gene TRBJ2-1; TRBD2 aligns across 10 bases. CDR3 length: 13 amino acids. Trimming took 6 bases from V and 7 from J; bases not matched to a gene: 6. Germline values: CDR1 SQVTM, CDR2 ANQGSEA. CDR3 loop: CSVAGGRRNEQFF. In DNA form, the CDR3 reads TGCAGCGTAGCGGGGGGGCGAAGAAATGAGCAGTTCTTC.

The gene calls are TRBV23-1 and TRBJ1-5; 7 bases are shared with TRBD1. TRBV23-1 is an open reading frame, and its role is uncertain. The V and J ends lost 3 bases and 2 bases, in that order; junction bases with no gene match: 4. CDR3 length: 15 amino acids. CDR3 region: CASSHQGVCNQPQHF. CDR3 DNA: TGCGCCAGCAGTCATCAGGGGGTTTGCAATCAGCCCCAGCATTTT.

Written as DNA, the CDR3 is TGTGCCAGCAGCCCCGCCTACCAACAGGGTAGGGAGACCCAGTACTTC. It yields the protein CASSPAYQQGRETQYF. V usage is TRBV5-5 and J usage is TRBJ2-5, with a tentative D call TRBD1 (6 bases). This CDR3 comprises 16 residues. The germline V gene encodes CDR1 SGHKS and CDR2 YYEKEE (reference sequence). Trimming removed 4 bases at V and 5 bases at J, with 21 bases between.

The V call is TRBV30, the J call TRBJ1-5, with TRBD1 as a possible D gene (6 bases). Germline CDR1 reads GTSNPN; CDR2 reads SVGIG (reference sequence). V lost 0 bases and J lost 6, with 12 bases in between. There are 14 residues in the CDR3. The DNA for the CDR3 is TGTGCCTGGAGTGTTGCGGGGGCAAGTCAGCCCCAGCATTTT. This encodes CAWSVAGASQPQHF.

The chain couples TRBV7-2 to TRBJ2-5; 8 positions match TRBD2. The CDR3 contains 16 residues. CDR1 and CDR2 (germline): SGHTA, FQGNSA. Trimming cost V 4 bases and J 3 bases; bases outside gene matches: 10. CDR3 coding DNA: TGTGCCAGCAGCTCACATGGGACTAGTTGGAAAGAGACCCAGTACTTC. Translation gives CASSSHGTSWKETQYF. Combining the CDR3 with reference TRBV7-2 and TRBJ2-5 gives the whole variable domain GAGVSQSPSNKVTEKGKDVELRCDPISGHTALYWYRQSLGQGLEFLIYFQGNSAPDKSGLPSDRFSAERTGGSVSTLTIQRTQQEDSAVYLCASSSHGTSWKETQYFGPGTRLLVL.

J is TRBJ2-1 and V is TRBV28; 12 bases fit TRBD2. The CDR3 covers 13 residues. The J segment lost 8 bases and the V segment lost 6 bases, leaving 2 bases of the junction unmatched. Germline lookup yields CDR1 MDHEN and CDR2 SYDVKM. The CDR3 spells CASRLAGGYEQFF. CDR3 in DNA: TGTGCCAGCAGACTAGCGGGAGGCTATGAGCAGTTCTTC.

In this sample, this clone turned up many times. The chain is built from TRBV6-2 or TRBV6-3 and TRBJ2-1, with 10 positions matching TRBD2. V trimming: 6 bases; J trimming: 4 bases; junction bases outside the gene matches: 6. This CDR3 spans 15 amino acids. The germline gives CDR1 MNHEY, CDR2 SVGEGT. For the CDR3, the DNA is TGTGCCAGCAGCATGACTAGCGGGTTATACAATGAGCAGTTCTTC. Its translation is CASSMTSGLYNEQFF.

This chain links TRBV2 with TRBJ2-1; a weak D match, TRBD2 (5 bases). The ends were cut back, 10 bases at V and 6 bases at J, with 19 bases in the middle. The CDR3 runs to 14 residues. Germline-derived CDR1 and CDR2 are SNHLY and FYNNEI. The CDR3: CANYADPRGNEQFF. CDR3 nucleotide sequence: TGTGCCAACTATGCAGATCCTCGGGGCAATGAGCAGTTCTTC.

The rearrangement links TRBV5-4 to TRBJ1-1; D remains ambiguous. The V end lost 0 bases, the J end lost 6 bases, and 12 bases lay between the germline ends. CDR1 SGHNT and CDR2 YYREEE come from the germline V gene (reference sequence). CDR3 length equals 14 residues. As DNA, the CDR3 is TGTGCCAGCAGCTTGGCCGAACCCCTCGCTGAAGCTTTCTTT. Its translation: CASSLAEPLAEAFF.

The chain couples TRBV4-1 to TRBJ2-2; a weak D match, TRBD1 (5 bases). This CDR3 is built from 14 residues. CDR1 and CDR2 from the germline V gene are MGHRA and YSYEKL. The V end lost 0 bases, the J end lost 5 bases, and 7 bases lay between the germline ends. The CDR3, as DNA: TGCGCCAGCAGCCAAGACAGGGCGACCGGGGAGCTGTTTTTT. Translating gives CASSQDRATGELFF.

This chain connects TRBV6-5 to TRBJ1-2; no clear D gene. The germline V and J ends were trimmed by 0 bases and 7 bases, with 18 bases remaining between them. The germline V gene encodes CDR1 MNHEY and CDR2 SVGAGI. CDR3 size: 16 residues. CDR3 sequence (DNA): TGTGCCAGCAGTTACTCGCTTGACGACGGGGATGGTGGCTACACCTTC. Translation gives CASSYSLDDGDGGYTF.

This clone was seen at least ten times. The chain is built from TRBV3-1 (or the pseudogene TRBV3-2) and TRBJ1-5, with a tentative D call TRBD1 (6 bases). Per germline, CDR1 LGHDT and CDR2 YNNKEL (reference sequence). The ends were cut back, 3 bases at V and 3 bases at J, with 6 bases in the middle. The CDR3 loop spans 13 amino acids. The DNA of the CDR3 is TGTGCCAGCAGCCAGGGGGCCAATCAGCCCCAGCATTTT. Its translation: CASSQGANQPQHF.